One sample yielded the 12 T cell receptor beta chains listed below, sequenced in a study of T cell changes during pregnancy in multiple sclerosis. Clones were sequenced by immunoSEQ multiplex PCR, and TCRdb holds only the in-frame ones, with some missing. The sample has roughly 69,000 clones, roughly 93% seen once; the top ten hold about 1.5%. This sample comprised peripheral blood, obtained in the third trimester of pregnancy. These receptors originate from a female donor with multiple sclerosis, enrolled in a pregnancy study.

The chain links TRBV28 to TRBJ1-2; no definite D call. V was shortened by 3 bases and J by 3 bases, with 5 bases between the two germline ends. The CDR3 runs to 12 residues. Germline lookup yields CDR1 MDHEN and CDR2 SYDVKM. The CDR3 DNA reads TGTGCCAGCAGTTTCCGGGACTATGGCTACACCTTC. It encodes CASSFRDYGYTF.

DNA of the CDR3: TGTGCCAGCACAGGGACAGCTGAAAAACTGTTTTTT. It yields the protein CASTGTAEKLFF. The gene calls are TRBV28 and TRBJ1-4; TRBD1 agrees at 7 bases. After removal of 7 bases from V and 7 bases from J, the junction contained 3 bases not matched to a gene. Germline V CDR1 and CDR2: MDHEN, SYDVKM. The CDR3 is made up of 12 amino acids.

This clone was found once. This rearrangement joins TRBV6-1 to TRBJ1-2; 8 bases map to TRBD1. The CDR3 consists of 13 residues. Losses at the gene ends were 6 bases for V and 7 bases for J; bases not matched to a gene: 7. In germline, CDR1 is MNHNS, CDR2 SASEGT. The CDR3 loop is CASRTGTGGGYTF. CDR3 nucleotide sequence: TGTGCCAGCAGGACCGGGACAGGCGGTGGCTACACCTTC.

The chain combines TRBV5-1 with TRBJ1-3; D gene unclear. V was cut by 4 bases and J by 1 base, with 12 bases left in between. The CDR3 spans 15 residues. From germline, CDR1 is SGHRS and CDR2 YFSETQ. The CDR3 is CASSQVPGSGNTIYF. CDR3 nucleotide sequence: TGCGCCAGCAGCCAAGTTCCGGGATCTGGAAACACCATATATTTT.

V and J are TRBV7-8 and TRBJ2-2, with 11 bases aligning to TRBD2. With 6 bases clipped from V and 5 bases from J, the junction kept 5 bases outside the gene matches. The germline CDR1 and CDR2 sequences are SGHVS and FQNEAQ. This CDR3 region has 15 residues. CDR3 coding DNA: TGTGCCAGCAGGCTAGCGGGGGGTGGAACCGGGGAGCTGTTTTTT. Translating gives CASRLAGGGTGELFF.

The CDR3 nucleotides are TGCGCCAGCACGTCAGGCCACACTGAAGCTTTCTTT. It translates to CASTSGHTEAFF. This chain uses TRBV10-2 with TRBJ1-1; unclear D gene. This CDR3 contains 12 residues. Germline V gene data show CDR1 as WSHSY and CDR2 as SAAADI. V shed 7 bases and J shed 3 bases, with 9 bases lying between them.

The DNA for the CDR3 is TGTGCCAGCAGCCTGTCGCAACAGATGAAAGCTTTCTTT. Protein sequence: CASSLSQQMKAFF. The chain carries TRBV7-9 and TRBJ1-1, with unresolved D. Germline CDR1 reads SEHNR; CDR2 reads FQNEAQ (reference sequence). This CDR3 has 13 residues. Trimming took 5 bases from V and 9 from J, leaving 16 bases between them.

Only one count was recorded for this clone. The chain links TRBV5-4 to TRBJ1-1; possible D gene TRBD1, 5 bases. Germline values: CDR1 SGHNT, CDR2 YYREEE (reference sequence). This CDR3 spans 13 amino acids. V lost 3 bases and J 8 bases, leaving 14 bases between the germline ends. The DNA for the CDR3 is TGTGCCAGCAGCTCCCCCGGGGGAGAAGAAGCTTTCTTT. Translation: CASSSPGGEEAFF.

The CDR3 loop reads CASSRLDSYNEQFF. CDR3 coding DNA: TGTGCCAGCAGTCGCCTCGACAGCTACAATGAGCAGTTCTTC. The chain links TRBV6-5 to TRBJ2-1, with a weak D call TRBD1 (5 bases). CDR3 length: 14 residues. Between the trimmed V and J ends, which lost 5 bases and 3 bases, there was a span of 11 bases. Germline CDR1 and CDR2: MNHEY and SVGAGI.

The rearrangement links TRBV4-3 to TRBJ2-7, with D possibly TRBD1 on 5 matching bases. The CDR3 consists of 16 residues. Germline CDR1 LGHNA, CDR2 YSLEER. V was cut by 4 bases and J by 2 bases, with 18 bases left in between. The CDR3 spells CASSLAPGYRAYEQYF. In nucleotides, the CDR3 is TGCGCCAGCAGCCTCGCCCCAGGGTACCGGGCCTACGAGCAGTACTTC.

The V and J genes are TRBV18 and TRBJ2-2, with TRBD2 matching 7 bases. Unmatched junction bases numbered 19, after V lost 3 bases and J lost 0 bases. The germline gives CDR1 KGHSH, CDR2 LQKENI. The CDR3 is 21 amino acids. CDR3 in amino acids: CASSPTLLASVTAPNTGELFF. In nucleotides, the CDR3 is TGTGCCAGCTCACCGACTTTACTAGCGTCGGTGACCGCACCGAACACCGGGGAGCTGTTTTTT.

The J gene is TRBJ2-3, the V gene TRBV27, with D possibly TRBD2 on 6 matching bases. Trimming left V 6 bases short and J 4 bases short, with 14 bases between. This CDR3 has 14 amino acids. Germline loops: CDR1 MNHEY, CDR2 SMNVEV (reference sequence). This chain's CDR3 is CASSRGGSSDTQYF. The CDR3 nucleotides read TGTGCCAGCAGCCGCGGAGGGAGCTCAGATACGCAGTATTTT.